This T cell receptor (beta chain) was recovered during a study of shared clonotypes between healthy human individuals. Data came from immunoSEQ multiplex PCR; TCRdb stores just in-frame clones and leaves some out. The repertoire holds approximately 1.1 million clones, with 78% as singletons. Note on this clone: What it binds is unknown.

General observations from the study: When compared with the clonotypes that were shared by all four sorted-subset donors, the non-shared clonotypes turned out to have lower generation probabilities.

Sequences were obtained from memory CD4+ T cells from PBMCs. Subset specified: CD45RA-negative fraction. This clonotype was sampled from a man between 18 and 35 years old in good health. Some clones in this sample may be carry-over from other donors' samples.

The CDR3 bases are TGTGCCAGTAGTATCAGCGGACAGGGTCCCCAAGAGACCCAGTACTTC. It yields the protein CASSISGQGPQETQYF. The chain carries TRBV19 and TRBJ2-5, with 8 bases identical to TRBD1. J lost 1 base, V lost 3 bases, and 7 bases had no gene match. Germline V lookup: CDR1 LNHDA, CDR2 SQIVND (reference sequence). The length of the CDR3 is 16 residues.